This entry lists 21 T cell receptor beta chains sequenced from one sample in a study of blood T cell repertoires in COVID-19. Profiled with immunoSEQ multiplex PCR; TCRdb holds only in-frame clones, not every one. The sample has about 170,000 clones, roughly nine tenths seen once. The sample comprised PBMCs or T cells enriched from blood (not recorded which). These receptors all come from a woman in her forties or fifties who had recovered from COVID-19.

This clone was recorded once. The V gene is TRBV7-2, the J gene TRBJ1-1; D not certain. Germline V gene sequence: CDR1 SGHTA, CDR2 FQGNSA. V lost 8 bases and J 8 bases, leaving 15 bases between the germline ends. The CDR3 is made up of 12 amino acids. The CDR3 DNA follows: TGTGCCAGCCTTAGAGGATTCGCGGAAGCTTTCTTT. This translates into CASLRGFAEAFF.

V usage is TRBV6-5 and J usage is TRBJ1-4; 9 nucleotides agree with TRBD1. This CDR3 region has 14 residues. Trimming cost V 7 bases and J 8 bases; bases outside gene matches: 8. In germline, CDR1 is MNHEY, CDR2 SVGAGI. In DNA, the CDR3 is TGTGCCAGCAACCTGGGGACAGGGTCCGAAAAACTGTTTTTT. Translated, it gives CASNLGTGSEKLFF.

Only one count was recorded for this clone. The chain has TRBV28 and TRBJ1-1; weak D call: TRBD1 (5 bases). The CDR3 is 15 amino acids. Germline values: CDR1 MDHEN, CDR2 SYDVKM. Trimming removed 2 bases at V and 1 base at J, with 11 bases between. The CDR3 spells CASSLVGQGNTEAFF. Here the CDR3 DNA reads TGTGCCAGCAGTTTAGTGGGGCAGGGGAACACTGAAGCTTTCTTT.

V and J are TRBV11-2 and TRBJ2-1; TRBD2 agrees at 12 bases. CDR1 is SGHAT and CDR2 is FQNNGV in the germline V gene. J was trimmed by 4 bases and V by 5 bases; bases with no gene match: 6. This CDR3 has 16 amino acids. CDR3 coding DNA: TGTGCCAGCAGCGGCCGGACTAGCGGGACGTACAATGAGCAGTTCTTC. This codes for CASSGRTSGTYNEQFF.

V is TRBV7-2 and J is TRBJ2-3, with TRBD2 matching 7 bases. Germline-derived CDR1 and CDR2 are SGHTA and FQGNSA. The CDR3 has 17 amino acids. Unmatched junction bases numbered 14, after V lost 2 bases and J lost 6 bases. CDR3 protein: CASSLRGPGSGRDTQYF. The CDR3, as DNA: TGTGCCAGCAGCTTAAGGGGCCCCGGGTCCGGGAGGGATACGCAGTATTTT.

J is TRBJ1-4 and V is TRBV30; possibly TRBD1 for D (5 bases). Germline CDR1 and CDR2: GTSNPN and SVGIG (reference sequence). V was clipped by 0 bases and J by 2 bases, with 7 bases between them. The CDR3 has 14 residues. Here the CDR3 reads CAWSVKGTNEKLFF. Here the CDR3 DNA reads TGTGCCTGGAGTGTAAAGGGGACTAATGAAAAACTGTTTTTT.

This clone was detected once. The chain uses TRBV24-1 and TRBJ2-3; the match to TRBD1 covers 9 bases. The CDR3 is 16 amino acids. V trimming: 2 bases; J trimming: 6 bases; junction bases outside the gene matches: 8. Germline V CDR1 and CDR2: KGHDR, SFDVKD. The CDR3 sequence is CATSDSPGQGLDTQYF. DNA for the CDR3: TGTGCCACCAGTGATTCCCCGGGACAGGGCCTCGATACGCAGTATTTT.

The chain carries TRBV5-1 and TRBJ2-7; the match to TRBD1 covers 12 bases. V shed 4 bases, J shed 4 bases, and the junction held 6 bases outside the gene matches. Looked up from germline, CDR1 is SGHRS and CDR2 is YFSETQ. The CDR3 runs to 15 residues. CDR3 amino acids: CASSPGQGARYEQYF. The CDR3 region has the DNA TGCGCCAGCAGCCCGGGACAGGGGGCAAGGTACGAGCAGTACTTC.

This chain uses TRBV30 with TRBJ2-5; the D gene is possibly TRBD2 (6 bases). The ends were cut back, 0 bases at V and 5 bases at J, with 10 bases in the middle. This CDR3 contains 13 residues. Germline V gene sequence: CDR1 GTSNPN, CDR2 SVGIG (reference sequence). CDR3 sequence: CAWSVGRLETQYF. CDR3 in DNA: TGTGCCTGGAGTGTAGGGAGGCTGGAGACCCAGTACTTC.

In its sample, this clone was seen once. This rearrangement joins TRBV2 to TRBJ2-3, with 12 bases matching TRBD2. Germline trimming cut 8 bases from V and 3 bases from J; bases unmatched to any gene: 9. Germline V gene data show CDR1 as SNHLY and CDR2 as FYNNEI. The CDR3 loop spans 16 amino acids. CDR3 bases: TGTGCCAGCGTGCCTCGACTAGCGGGAGTAACAGATACGCAGTATTTT. Amino acids: CASVPRLAGVTDTQYF.

V and J are TRBV28 and TRBJ1-2; D gene ambiguous. The germline CDR1 and CDR2 sequences are MDHEN and SYDVKM. Trimming shortened V by 6 bases and J by 1 base, and 9 bases separated the two germline ends. The CDR3 sequence is 13 residues long. CDR3 nucleotides: TGTGCCAGCAGGTTACCGGGTAACTATGGCTACACCTTC. It is translated as CASRLPGNYGYTF.

The chain is built from TRBV7-9 and TRBJ1-6; TRBD1 is a possible D gene (5 bases). V lost 0 bases and J lost 7, with 10 bases in between. Germline values: CDR1 SEHNR, CDR2 FQNEAQ (reference sequence). The CDR3 has 15 residues. For the CDR3, the DNA is TGTGCCAGCAGCTTAGCGGGGCAGGCGAATTCACCCCTCCACTTT. It is translated as CASSLAGQANSPLHF.

The rearrangement uses TRBV5-5 and TRBJ2-1; 12 positions match TRBD2. V lost 0 bases and J lost 4; bases outside the gene matches: 8. This CDR3 contains 18 residues. CDR1 and CDR2 from the germline V gene are SGHKS and YYEKEE (reference sequence). As DNA, the CDR3 is TGTGCCAGCAGCTTGGCCAAAGGAGGGACTAGCGGGTACAATGAGCAGTTCTTC. It specifies CASSLAKGGTSGYNEQFF.

V and J are TRBV3-1 (or the pseudogene TRBV3-2) and TRBJ2-3; D remains ambiguous. The germline gives CDR1 LGHDT, CDR2 YNNKEL (reference sequence). Trimming took 6 bases from V and 2 from J, leaving 9 bases between them. CDR3 length: 13 residues. The CDR3 here is CASSFLNTDTQYF. Written as DNA, the CDR3 is TGTGCCAGCAGTTTCTTAAACACAGATACGCAGTATTTT.

This chain joins TRBV7-9 and TRBJ1-6; no clear D. The CDR3 length is 14 residues. CDR1 and CDR2 from the germline V gene are SEHNR and FQNEAQ (reference sequence). Trimming took 2 bases from V and 7 from J, leaving 9 bases between them. The CDR3 coding sequence is TGTGCCAGCAGCTTAACACAGAAAAATTCACCCCTCCACTTT. This translates into CASSLTQKNSPLHF. The variable domain in full, completed from reference TRBV7-9 and TRBJ1-6, reads DTGVSQNPRHKITKRGQNVTFRCDPISEHNRLYWYRQTLGQGPEFLTYFQNEAQLEKSRLLSDRFSAERPKGSFSTLEIQRTEQGDSAMYLCASSLTQKNSPLHFGNGTRLTVT.

The chain has TRBV2 and TRBJ2-1; D possibly corresponds to TRBD2 (5 bases). V lost 4 bases, J lost 0 bases, and 10 bases lay in between. This CDR3 is 15 amino acids long. Germline CDR1 is SNHLY and CDR2 is FYNNEI. Here the CDR3 DNA reads TGTGCCAGCAGTGTGTTGGGGAGCTCCTACAATGAGCAGTTCTTC. Protein sequence: CASSVLGSSYNEQFF.

V is TRBV6-5 and J is TRBJ1-4; 7 bases agree with TRBD1. CDR1 and CDR2 from the germline V gene are MNHEY and SVGAGI. Trimming cost V 0 bases and J 5 bases; bases outside gene matches: 3. The CDR3 has 15 amino acids. This CDR3 reads CASSYSGRGNEKLFF. CDR3 DNA: TGTGCCAGCAGTTACTCGGGCAGGGGGAATGAAAAACTGTTTTTT.

The rearrangement uses TRBV4-2 and TRBJ1-2, with 7 bases identical to TRBD1. Trimming cost V 1 base and J 3 bases; bases outside gene matches: 5. CDR1 is LGHNA and CDR2 is YNFKEQ in the germline V gene. The CDR3 length is 15 residues. DNA for the CDR3: TGTGCCAGCAGCCAAGTAGGGCAGGGGGACTATGGCTACACCTTC. This translates into CASSQVGQGDYGYTF.

V is TRBV2 and J is TRBJ1-1; D possibly corresponds to TRBD1 (5 bases). This CDR3 region has 15 residues. Trimming stripped 5 bases from V and 2 bases from J, with 15 bases between. Germline V gene data show CDR1 as SNHLY and CDR2 as FYNNEI. CDR3 sequence (DNA): TGTGCCAGCAGTTCCCAGGGTCGTGCTAACACTGAAGCTTTCTTT. Its translation: CASSSQGRANTEAFF.

This clone was seen a few times. The gene calls are TRBV30 and TRBJ1-5, with 7 bases fitting TRBD1. The CDR3 contains 13 residues. The V gene end was trimmed by 4 bases and the J gene end by 6 bases; junction bases not matched to a gene: 6. Germline V lookup: CDR1 GTSNPN, CDR2 SVGIG (reference sequence). In nucleotides, the CDR3 is TGTGCCTGGAACAGGGGCTTGGGTCAGCCCCAGCATTTT. It translates to CAWNRGLGQPQHF.

This clone turned up a few times. The V call is TRBV27, the J call TRBJ2-7; D perhaps matches TRBD1 (6 bases). CDR1 and CDR2 (germline): MNHEY, SMNVEV (reference sequence). V was clipped by 3 bases and J by 8 bases, with 8 bases between them. The CDR3 is 11 residues long. The CDR3 protein is CASSLRDKQYF. CDR3 DNA sequence: TGTGCCAGCAGTTTGAGGGACAAGCAGTACTTC.